This T cell receptor (beta chain) was documented in a study of blood T cells in healthy people across ages. General study findings and limits: PBMCs left unsorted prevented a conclusive naive versus antigen-experienced comparison. Diversity estimates from one million T cells were considered underestimates. The long-lived group displayed more naive CD4+ cells, plus higher diversity, than the aged donors did.

No fewer than 6 micrograms of total RNA were isolated from every sample. Using a J-beta primer mix together with a sample-barcoded 5' primer, a second PCR was run for roughly 6 to 12 cycles. Each CDR3 protein gets one entry after TCRdb re-called the 5' RACE reads with MiXCR. The table lists hundreds of thousands of distinct CDR3 sequences, 45% to 70% of them singletons. Germline assignment: CDR1 MNHNY and CDR2 SVGAGI (reference sequence). The CDR3 contains 15 residues. Trimming took 5 bases from V and 7 from J; bases not matched to a gene: 10. This clonotype has more than one count but fewer than ten. Its cognate antigen is unknown.

Sequenced input: blood. The source is a middle-aged man in good health. The chain is built from TRBV6-6 and TRBJ1-4, with TRBD1 matching 7 bases. The CDR3 coding sequence is TGTGCCAGCAGTACAGACAGGGCTTACCCTGAAAAACTGTTTTTT. Amino acids: CASSTDRAYPEKLFF.